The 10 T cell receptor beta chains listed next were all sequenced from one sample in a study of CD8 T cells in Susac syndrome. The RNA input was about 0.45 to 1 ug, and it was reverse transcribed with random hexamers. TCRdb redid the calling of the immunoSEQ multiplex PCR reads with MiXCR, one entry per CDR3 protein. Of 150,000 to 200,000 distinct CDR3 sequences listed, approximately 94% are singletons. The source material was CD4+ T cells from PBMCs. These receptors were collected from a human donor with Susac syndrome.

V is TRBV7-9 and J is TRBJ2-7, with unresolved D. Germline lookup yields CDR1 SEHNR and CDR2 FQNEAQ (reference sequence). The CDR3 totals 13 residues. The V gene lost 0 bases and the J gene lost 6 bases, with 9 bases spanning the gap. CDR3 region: CASSLAGSGEQYF. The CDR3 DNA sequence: TGTGCCAGCAGCTTAGCAGGCTCTGGCGAGCAGTACTTC.

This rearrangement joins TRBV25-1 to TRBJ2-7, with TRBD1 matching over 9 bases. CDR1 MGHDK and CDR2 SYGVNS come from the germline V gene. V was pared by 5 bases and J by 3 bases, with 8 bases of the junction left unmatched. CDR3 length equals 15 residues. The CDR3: CASSNEDRGHYEQYF. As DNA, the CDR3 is TGTGCCAGCAGTAATGAGGACAGGGGACACTACGAGCAGTACTTC.

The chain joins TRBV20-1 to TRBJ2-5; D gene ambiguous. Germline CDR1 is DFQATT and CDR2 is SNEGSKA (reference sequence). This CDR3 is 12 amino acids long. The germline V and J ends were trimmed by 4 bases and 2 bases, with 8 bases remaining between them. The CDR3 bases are TGCAGTGCTACCCGGCCTCAAGAGACCCAGTACTTC. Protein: CSATRPQETQYF.

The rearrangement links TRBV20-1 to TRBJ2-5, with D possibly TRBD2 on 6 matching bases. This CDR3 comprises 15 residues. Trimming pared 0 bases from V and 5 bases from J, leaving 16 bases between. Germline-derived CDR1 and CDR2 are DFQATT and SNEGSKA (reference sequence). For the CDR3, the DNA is TGCAGTGCTAGAGATAAACTACCCGCGGGGGAGACCCAGTACTTC. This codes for CSARDKLPAGETQYF.

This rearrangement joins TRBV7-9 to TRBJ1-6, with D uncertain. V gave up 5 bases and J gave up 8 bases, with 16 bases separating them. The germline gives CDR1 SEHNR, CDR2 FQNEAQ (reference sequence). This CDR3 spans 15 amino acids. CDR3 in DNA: TGTGCCAGCAGCCCGCGGACCGCAAGCGATTCACCCCTCCACTTT. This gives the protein CASSPRTASDSPLHF.

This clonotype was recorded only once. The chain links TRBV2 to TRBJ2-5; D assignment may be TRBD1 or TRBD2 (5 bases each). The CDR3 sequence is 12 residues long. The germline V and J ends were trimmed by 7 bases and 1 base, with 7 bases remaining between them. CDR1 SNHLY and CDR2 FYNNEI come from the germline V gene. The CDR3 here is CASMGVQETQYF. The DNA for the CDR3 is TGTGCCAGCATGGGGGTCCAAGAGACCCAGTACTTC.

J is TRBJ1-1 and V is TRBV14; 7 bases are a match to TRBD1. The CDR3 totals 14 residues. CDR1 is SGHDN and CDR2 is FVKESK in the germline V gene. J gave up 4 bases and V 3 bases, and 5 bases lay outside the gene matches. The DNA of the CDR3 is TGTGCCAGCAGCCAGACGTACAGGGGCACTGAAGCTTTCTTT. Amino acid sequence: CASSQTYRGTEAFF.

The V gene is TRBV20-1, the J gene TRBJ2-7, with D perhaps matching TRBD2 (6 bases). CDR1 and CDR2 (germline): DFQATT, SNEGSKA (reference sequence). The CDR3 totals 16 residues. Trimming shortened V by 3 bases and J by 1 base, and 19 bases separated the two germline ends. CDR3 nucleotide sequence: TGCAGTGCTAGCAGCAGTGGGGGGACCGGGTCCTACGAGCAGTACTTC. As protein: CSASSSGGTGSYEQYF.

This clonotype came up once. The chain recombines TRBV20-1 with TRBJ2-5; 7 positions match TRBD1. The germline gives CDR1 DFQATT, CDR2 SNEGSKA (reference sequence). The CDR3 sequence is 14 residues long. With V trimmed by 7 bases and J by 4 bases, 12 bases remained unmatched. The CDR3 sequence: CSGQDRRSVETQYF. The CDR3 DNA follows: TGCAGTGGACAGGACAGGCGGTCCGTAGAGACCCAGTACTTC.

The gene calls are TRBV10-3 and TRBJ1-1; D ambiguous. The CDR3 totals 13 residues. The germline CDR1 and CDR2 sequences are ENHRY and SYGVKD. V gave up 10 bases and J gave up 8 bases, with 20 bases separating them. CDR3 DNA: TGTGCCAGCAAGGACTCCGGTGGAGCCGAAGCTTTCTTT. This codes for CASKDSGGAEAFF.